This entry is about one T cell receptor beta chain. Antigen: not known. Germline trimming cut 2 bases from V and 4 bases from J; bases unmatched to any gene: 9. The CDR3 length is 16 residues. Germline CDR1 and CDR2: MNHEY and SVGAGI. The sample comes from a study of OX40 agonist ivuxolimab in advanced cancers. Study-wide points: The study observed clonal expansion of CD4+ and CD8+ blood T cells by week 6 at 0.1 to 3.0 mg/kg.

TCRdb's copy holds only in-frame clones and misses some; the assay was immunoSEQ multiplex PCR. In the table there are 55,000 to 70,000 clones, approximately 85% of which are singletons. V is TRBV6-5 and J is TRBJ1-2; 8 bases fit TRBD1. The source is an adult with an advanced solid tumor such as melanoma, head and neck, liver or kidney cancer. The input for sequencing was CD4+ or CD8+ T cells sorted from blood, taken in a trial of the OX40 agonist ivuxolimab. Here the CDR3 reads CASSYQDGQGGYGYTF. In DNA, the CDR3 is TGTGCCAGCAGTTACCAAGATGGACAGGGCGGCTATGGCTACACCTTC.